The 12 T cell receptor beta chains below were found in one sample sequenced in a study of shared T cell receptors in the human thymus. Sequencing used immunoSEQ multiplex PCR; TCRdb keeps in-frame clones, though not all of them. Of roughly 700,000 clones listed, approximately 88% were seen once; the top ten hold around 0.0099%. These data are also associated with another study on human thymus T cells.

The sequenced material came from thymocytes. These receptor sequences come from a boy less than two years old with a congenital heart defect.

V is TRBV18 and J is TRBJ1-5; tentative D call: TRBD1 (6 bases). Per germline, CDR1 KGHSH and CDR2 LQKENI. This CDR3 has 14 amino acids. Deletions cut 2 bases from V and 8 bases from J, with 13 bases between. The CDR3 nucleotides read TGTGCCAGCTCACCAGGGGGCAGGGTTAAGCCCCAGCATTTT. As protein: CASSPGGRVKPQHF. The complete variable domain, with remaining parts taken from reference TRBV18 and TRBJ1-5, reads NAGVMQNPRHLVRRRGQEARLRCSPMKGHSHVYWYRQLPEEGLKFMVYLQKENIIDESGMPKERFSAEFPKEGPSILRIQQVVRGDSAAYFCASSPGGRVKPQHFGDGTRLSIL.

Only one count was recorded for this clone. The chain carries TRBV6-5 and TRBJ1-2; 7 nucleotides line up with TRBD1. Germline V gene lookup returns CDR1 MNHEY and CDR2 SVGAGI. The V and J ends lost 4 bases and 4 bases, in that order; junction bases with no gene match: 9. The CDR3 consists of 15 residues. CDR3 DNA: TGTGCCAGCAGTTTTCCGGGACAGAGTCTCTATGGCTACACCTTC. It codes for CASSFPGQSLYGYTF.

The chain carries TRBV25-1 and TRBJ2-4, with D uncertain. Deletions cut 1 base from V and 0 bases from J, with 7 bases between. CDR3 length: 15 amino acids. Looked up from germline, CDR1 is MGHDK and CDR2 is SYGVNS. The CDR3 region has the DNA TGTGCCAGCAGTGAATGGAGCCTAGCCAAAAACATTCAGTACTTC. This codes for CASSEWSLAKNIQYF.

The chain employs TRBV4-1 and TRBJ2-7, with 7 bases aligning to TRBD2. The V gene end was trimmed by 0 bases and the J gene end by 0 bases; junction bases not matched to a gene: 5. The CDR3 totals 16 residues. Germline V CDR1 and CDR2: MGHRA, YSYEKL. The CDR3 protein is CASSQDVGEGSYEQYF. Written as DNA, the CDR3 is TGCGCCAGCAGCCAAGATGTGGGGGAGGGCTCCTACGAGCAGTACTTC.

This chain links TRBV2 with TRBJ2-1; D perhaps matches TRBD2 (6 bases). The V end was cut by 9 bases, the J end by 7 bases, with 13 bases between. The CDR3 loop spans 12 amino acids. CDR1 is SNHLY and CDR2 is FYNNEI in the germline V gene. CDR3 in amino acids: CARAGSKNEQFF. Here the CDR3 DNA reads TGTGCCAGGGCCGGGAGCAAGAATGAGCAGTTCTTC.

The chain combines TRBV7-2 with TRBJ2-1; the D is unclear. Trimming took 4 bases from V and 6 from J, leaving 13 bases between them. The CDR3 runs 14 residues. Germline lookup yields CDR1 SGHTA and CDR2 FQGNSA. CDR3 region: CASSSSRELNEQFF. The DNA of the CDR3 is TGTGCCAGCAGCTCGTCACGCGAACTCAATGAGCAGTTCTTC.

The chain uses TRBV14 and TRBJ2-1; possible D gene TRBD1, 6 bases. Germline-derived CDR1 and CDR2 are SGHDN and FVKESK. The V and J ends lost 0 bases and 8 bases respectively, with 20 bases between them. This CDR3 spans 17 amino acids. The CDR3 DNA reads TGTGCCAGCAGCCAAGATAGGGGGACCTCGAACGGGGATGAGCAGTTCTTC. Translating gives CASSQDRGTSNGDEQFF.

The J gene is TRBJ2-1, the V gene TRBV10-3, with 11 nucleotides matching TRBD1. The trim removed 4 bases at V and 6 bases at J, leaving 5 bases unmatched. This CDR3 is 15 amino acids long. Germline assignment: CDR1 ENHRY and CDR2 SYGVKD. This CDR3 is CAISGGQGVINEQFF. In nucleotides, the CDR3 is TGTGCCATCAGTGGGGGACAGGGGGTCATCAATGAGCAGTTCTTC.

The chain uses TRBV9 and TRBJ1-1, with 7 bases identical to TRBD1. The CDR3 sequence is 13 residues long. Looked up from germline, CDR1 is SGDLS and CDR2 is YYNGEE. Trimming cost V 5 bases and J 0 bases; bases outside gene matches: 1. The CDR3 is CASRGTVNTEAFF. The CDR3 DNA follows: TGTGCCAGCAGGGGGACAGTGAACACTGAAGCTTTCTTT.

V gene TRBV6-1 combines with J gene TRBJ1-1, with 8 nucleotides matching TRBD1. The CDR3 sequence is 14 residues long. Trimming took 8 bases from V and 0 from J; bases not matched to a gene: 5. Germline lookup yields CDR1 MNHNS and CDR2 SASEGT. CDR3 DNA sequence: TGTGCCAGCCTGGACAGGGCGGTGAACACTGAAGCTTTCTTT. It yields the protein CASLDRAVNTEAFF.

CDR3 residues: CAISTHQAGEVPDTQYF. In DNA form, the CDR3 reads TGTGCCATCAGTACCCATCAAGCGGGAGAGGTCCCAGATACGCAGTATTTT. The J gene is TRBJ2-3, the V gene TRBV10-3, with 8 bases fitting TRBD2. Germline-derived CDR1 and CDR2 are ENHRY and SYGVKD. The length of the CDR3 is 17 residues. Trimming took 5 bases from V and 4 from J; bases not matched to a gene: 14.

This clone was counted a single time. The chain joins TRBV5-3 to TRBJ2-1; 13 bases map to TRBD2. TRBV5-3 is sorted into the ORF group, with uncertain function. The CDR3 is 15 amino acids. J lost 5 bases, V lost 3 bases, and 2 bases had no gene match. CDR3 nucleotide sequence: TGTGCCAGAAGCTGTGGACTAGCGGGAGACAATGAGCAGTTCTTC. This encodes CARSCGLAGDNEQFF.